The present T cell receptor beta chain was sequenced within a study of T cells expressing NK-cell markers. Study-wide results and caveats: In a group of several donors, dominant NKG2C+ clonotypes represented roughly 1.0-7.5% of CD8+ T cells.

TCRdb reanalyzed the 5' RACE reads and collapses them to one entry per CDR3 protein, without DNA. The sample table sets out roughly 170,000 distinct CDR3 sequences. The CDR3 is made up of 15 amino acids. Germline assignment: CDR1 SGHTA and CDR2 FQGNSA. Turning to this clonotype: Antigen specificity is unknown.

The specimen sequenced was blood T cells: a sorted CD56 or NKG2C T cell subset, CD4+ or CD8+ T cells, or bulk PBMC T cells (not recorded which). The sequence was obtained from a woman aged 18-69 years in good health. The chain couples TRBV7-2 to TRBJ2-7; TCRdb reports TRBD2, a call that lacks DNA to check it against. CDR3 amino acids: CATSSGGRGHYEQYF. The variable domain in full, with the rest retrieved from reference TRBV7-2 and TRBJ2-7, is GAGVSQSPSNKVTEKGKDVELRCDPISGHTALYWYRQSLGQGLEFLIYFQGNSAPDKSGLPSDRFSAERTGGSVSTLTIQRTQQEDSAVYLCATSSGGRGHYEQYFGPGTRLTVT.